This T cell receptor (beta chain) was identified in a study of Graves' ophthalmopathy and Graves' hyperthyroidism. Study as a whole: Peripheral blood was obtained at first diagnosis, ahead of any treatment.

This CDR3 comprises 16 residues. V was cut by 4 bases and J by 5 bases, with 18 bases left in between. The germline CDR1 and CDR2 sequences are MNHEY and SVGEGT. General observations from the study: Blood was where most expanded thyroid clonotypes above 0.001 frequency also turned up.

Those donors who had ophthalmopathy presented with moderate-to-severe activity, a CAS of ≥3, a NOSPECS of ≥4 and a duration under 3 months. PBMCs came from less than 13 ml of fresh peripheral blood. Regarding this clonotype: Antigen: not known.

RNA transcripts provided the template for amplifying TCR beta CDR3 regions. Following a first-round RT-PCR that used HTBI primers, a second-round multiplex PCR was carried out. TCRdb re-called the multiplex PCR reads through MiXCR, storing one row per CDR3 protein. This sample has roughly 160,000 distinct CDR3 sequences; approximately 40% occur once, and the top ten carry 8% to 9.5%. The sequence was obtained from a man aged 30 to 39 with Graves' ophthalmopathy. The chain is built from TRBV6-2 or TRBV6-3 and TRBJ1-5, with D hard to call. Sequenced sample: peripheral blood. The CDR3 sequence is CASSSPWRVRHQPQHF. The CDR3 DNA sequence: TGTGCCAGCAGTTCCCCGTGGAGGGTTCGTCATCAGCCCCAGCATTTT.